Ten or more counts support the clone carrying this T cell receptor beta chain. The data were obtained in a study of T cells in Graves' hyperthyroidism and ophthalmopathy. The V end lost 5 bases, the J end lost 2 bases, and 9 bases lay between the germline ends. The CDR3 length is 12 residues. Germline lookup yields CDR1 DFQATT and CDR2 SNEGSKA (reference sequence). Authors of the study amplified TCR beta CDR3 regions from RNA transcripts. The HTBI set primed first-round TCR CDR3 RT-PCR. A single record per CDR3 protein comes from TCRdb applying MiXCR to the multiplex PCR reads. The sample records about 400,000 distinct CDR3 sequences, over 12% being singletons.

The TCR was taken from a man younger than 35 with Graves' ophthalmopathy. Material for sequencing was blood. The chain carries TRBV20-1 and TRBJ1-2; D ambiguous. The CDR3 spells CSAAQPNYGYTF. Written as DNA, the CDR3 is TGCAGTGCTGCCCAACCGAACTATGGCTACACCTTC.